Included here is one T cell receptor (beta chain) sequence, with context. Its matching antigen is unknown. Trimming took off 5 bases at V and 5 bases at J, with 13 bases between the two ends. CDR1 is MRHNA and CDR2 is SNTAGT in the germline V gene. The CDR3 totals 14 residues. The data stem from a study of CD8 T cells in ankylosing spondylitis. Study outcomes and limitations: Reactive arthritis synovial fluid and blood were previously reported to contain some motif variants. Characteristic, it appeared, of ankylosing spondylitis blood was a TCR beta motif of about eight highly homologous variants. Clones linked to the disease showed a CD8+ phenotype. They occurred at relatively low frequencies in peripheral blood. Disease-linked clones were reportedly significantly enriched in matched ankylosing spondylitis synovial fluid.

Making the TCR beta libraries involved quantitative 5'-RACE with molecular barcodes. One entry per CDR3 protein results from TCRdb running MiXCR on the 5' RACE reads. The table has roughly 700,000 distinct CDR3 sequences, under 20% seen once. Sequenced material: blood, either unsorted or a sorted T cell fraction (not recorded which). The source is a male donor with ankylosing spondylitis. This chain joins TRBV6-4 and TRBJ1-5; D not certain. This CDR3 reads CASSPQGRDQPQHF. In nucleotides, the CDR3 is TGTGCCAGCAGTCCCCAAGGGCGGGATCAGCCCCAGCATTTT.